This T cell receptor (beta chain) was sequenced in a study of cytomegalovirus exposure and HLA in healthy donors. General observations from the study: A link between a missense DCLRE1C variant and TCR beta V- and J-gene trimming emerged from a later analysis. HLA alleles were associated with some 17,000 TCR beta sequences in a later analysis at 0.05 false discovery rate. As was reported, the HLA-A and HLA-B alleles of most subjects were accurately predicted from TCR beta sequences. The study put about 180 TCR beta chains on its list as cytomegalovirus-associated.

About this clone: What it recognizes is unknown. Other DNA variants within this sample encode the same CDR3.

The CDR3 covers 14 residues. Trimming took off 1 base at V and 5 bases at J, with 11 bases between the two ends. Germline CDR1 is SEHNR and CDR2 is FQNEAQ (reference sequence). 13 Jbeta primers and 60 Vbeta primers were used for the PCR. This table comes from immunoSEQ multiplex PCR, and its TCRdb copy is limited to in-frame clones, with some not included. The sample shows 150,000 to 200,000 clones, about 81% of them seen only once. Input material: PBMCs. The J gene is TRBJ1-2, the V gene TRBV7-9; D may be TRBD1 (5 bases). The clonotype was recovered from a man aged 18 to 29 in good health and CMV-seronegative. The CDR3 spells CASSLGAGLYGYTF. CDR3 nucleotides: TGTGCCAGCAGCTTAGGGGCGGGGCTGTATGGCTACACCTTC.